A single sample gave rise to the 5 T cell receptor beta chains below, sequenced in a study of lymphopenia after photon versus proton radiotherapy. Repertoires were generated with immunoSEQ multiplex PCR, while TCRdb's copy carries only in-frame clones and drops some. The table shows about 16,000 clones, with 86% occurring only once. The sample was peripheral blood, taken from a patient treated with proton-based radiotherapy. The receptors come from a man between 65 and 79 years old with pancreatic cancer.

The chain has TRBV6-5 and TRBJ1-2, with a possible D match to TRBD1 (5 bases). Trimming took 7 bases from V and 4 from J, leaving 16 bases between them. This CDR3 has 14 amino acids. Germline-derived CDR1 and CDR2 are MNHEY and SVGAGI. The CDR3 bases are TGTGCCAGCACCTCAGGGACCCCTTTCTATGGCTACACCTTC. This sequence encodes CASTSGTPFYGYTF.

The chain is built from TRBV18 and TRBJ2-7; 7 bases fit TRBD1. The germline CDR1 and CDR2 sequences are KGHSH and LQKENI. The CDR3 loop spans 16 amino acids. The V and J ends lost 3 bases and 6 bases, in that order; junction bases with no gene match: 14. The CDR3 coding sequence is TGTGCCAGCTCACCTGCCGGGACAGCCTCGACGCGCGAGCAGTACTTC. Its translation: CASSPAGTASTREQYF.

The chain recombines TRBV30 with TRBJ2-1; 9 positions agree with TRBD1. Germline lookup yields CDR1 GTSNPN and CDR2 SVGIG (reference sequence). V was pared by 3 bases and J by 10 bases, with 4 bases of the junction left unmatched. This CDR3 has 12 residues. The CDR3 DNA is TGTGCCTGGAGATGGGACAGGGCCGAGCAGTTCTTC. This gives the protein CAWRWDRAEQFF.

The chain combines TRBV20-1 with TRBJ2-7; D is unclear. The CDR3 has 11 residues. Germline CDR1 is DFQATT and CDR2 is SNEGSKA (reference sequence). Trimming pared 5 bases from V and 7 bases from J, leaving 12 bases between. CDR3 amino acids: CSASTVSEQYF. The CDR3, as DNA: TGCAGTGCTTCGACCGTTAGTGAGCAGTACTTC.

V is TRBV9 and J is TRBJ1-4; a weak D match, TRBD1 (6 bases). The V end lost 0 bases, the J end lost 8 bases, and 8 bases lay between the germline ends. The CDR3 contains 13 residues. Germline-derived CDR1 and CDR2 are SGDLS and YYNGEE. The CDR3 protein is CASSVVGGEKLFF. The DNA for the CDR3 is TGTGCCAGCAGCGTAGTGGGGGGCGAAAAACTGTTTTTT. Full variable domain (remainder filled in from reference TRBV9 and TRBJ1-4): DSGVTQTPKHLITATGQRVTLRCSPRSGDLSVYWYQQSLDQGLQFLIQYYNGEERAKGNILERFSAQQFPDLHSELNLSSLELGDSALYFCASSVVGGEKLFFGSGTQLSVL.